The 9 T cell receptor beta chains below were found in one sample sequenced in a study of cytotoxic CD8 clonotypes in ibrutinib-treated CLL. Data came from immunoSEQ multiplex PCR; TCRdb stores just in-frame clones and leaves some out. Of 110,000 to 150,000 clones in the sample, approximately 81% were seen once. The material sequenced was PBMCs, taken after 12 months of ibrutinib treatment. These receptors came from a human donor with chronic lymphocytic leukemia.

This chain joins TRBV5-1 and TRBJ2-1; 14 bases map to TRBD2. Germline values: CDR1 SGHRS, CDR2 YFSETQ. This CDR3 has 15 residues. V gave up 4 bases and J gave up 14 bases; unmatched junction bases: 11. DNA of the CDR3: TGCGCCAGCAGCCCGAGAGGGACTAGCGGGAGTTTTGAGTTCTTC. This encodes CASSPRGTSGSFEFF.

This clone was seen a handful of times. The rearrangement joins TRBV10-3 to TRBJ2-1; TRBD2 matches 8 bases. Germline V gene sequence: CDR1 ENHRY, CDR2 SYGVKD. J was trimmed by 2 bases and V by 6 bases; bases with no gene match: 6. The CDR3 extends over 15 amino acids. For the CDR3, the DNA is TGTGCCATCAGGGGCAATAGCGGGACCTACAATGAGCAGTTCTTC. This codes for CAIRGNSGTYNEQFF.

CDR3 region: CAISESPGDGTEAFF. CDR3 in DNA: TGTGCCATCAGTGAGTCCCCGGGCGACGGGACTGAAGCTTTCTTT. The genes are TRBV10-3 and TRBJ1-1; unclear D gene. Germline lookup yields CDR1 ENHRY and CDR2 SYGVKD. V gave up 0 bases and J gave up 5 bases, with 13 bases separating them. This CDR3 region has 15 residues.

V and J are TRBV2 and TRBJ1-5; 8 bases fit TRBD1. This CDR3 is 14 amino acids long. The germline V gene has CDR1 SNHLY and CDR2 FYNNEI. Trimming removed 5 bases from V and 7 bases from J; junction bases left unmatched: 7. The CDR3 region has the DNA TGTGCCAGCAGTAAACAGGGGGTCGAACAGCCCCAGCATTTT. Translation gives CASSKQGVEQPQHF. Filled out from reference TRBV2 and TRBJ1-5, the complete variable domain reads EPEVTQTPSHQVTQMGQEVILRCVPISNHLYFYWYRQILGQKVEFLVSFYNNEISEKSEIFDDQFSVERPDGSNFTLKIRSTKLEDSAMYFCASSKQGVEQPQHFGDGTRLSIL.

The V gene is TRBV29-1, the J gene TRBJ1-4; perhaps TRBD1 as D (6 bases). CDR3 size: 13 residues. Germline lookup yields CDR1 SQVTM and CDR2 ANQGSEA. The V gene lost 7 bases and the J gene lost 7 bases, with 16 bases spanning the gap. In DNA form, the CDR3 reads TGCAGCGCCCGACAGACAGGTGCTGAAAAACTGTTTTTT. It encodes CSARQTGAEKLFF.

This chain links TRBV7-6 with TRBJ1-5; D is perhaps TRBD1 (6 bases). The CDR3 consists of 16 residues. Trimming stripped 2 bases from V and 5 bases from J, with 16 bases between. Germline loops: CDR1 SGHVS, CDR2 FNYEAQ. Here the CDR3 DNA reads TGTGCCAGCAGCTTAATGGGGGGCAGTACGGATCAGCCCCAGCATTTT. Translation: CASSLMGGSTDQPQHF.

The chain is built from TRBV9 and TRBJ2-2; 12 positions match TRBD2. The CDR3 runs to 20 residues. Germline assignment: CDR1 SGDLS and CDR2 YYNGEE. The V gene end was trimmed by 2 bases and the J gene end by 4 bases; junction bases not matched to a gene: 15. CDR3 DNA: TGTGCCAGCAGCGTTTCGGGCCCAAAGGCGACTAGCGGGGGCACCGGGGAGCTGTTTTTT. Protein sequence: CASSVSGPKATSGGTGELFF.

V is TRBV18 and J is TRBJ1-1; possible D gene TRBD1, 5 bases. CDR1 is KGHSH and CDR2 is LQKENI in the germline V gene. Trimming cost V 3 bases and J 1 base, with 12 bases left between them. The CDR3 consists of 15 residues. Here the CDR3 DNA reads TGTGCCAGCTCACCCCGGAGGGACCAGAACACTGAAGCTTTCTTT. Translating it yields CASSPRRDQNTEAFF.

CDR3 loop: CASSQDSQGWQPQHF. The CDR3 DNA follows: TGTGCCAGCAGCCAAGATTCACAGGGATGGCAGCCCCAGCATTTT. This chain connects TRBV4-2 to TRBJ1-5; the D gene is possibly TRBD1 (6 bases). This CDR3 contains 15 residues. With 0 bases removed from V and 7 bases from J, the gap between germline ends came to 13 bases. In germline, CDR1 is LGHNA, CDR2 YNFKEQ.